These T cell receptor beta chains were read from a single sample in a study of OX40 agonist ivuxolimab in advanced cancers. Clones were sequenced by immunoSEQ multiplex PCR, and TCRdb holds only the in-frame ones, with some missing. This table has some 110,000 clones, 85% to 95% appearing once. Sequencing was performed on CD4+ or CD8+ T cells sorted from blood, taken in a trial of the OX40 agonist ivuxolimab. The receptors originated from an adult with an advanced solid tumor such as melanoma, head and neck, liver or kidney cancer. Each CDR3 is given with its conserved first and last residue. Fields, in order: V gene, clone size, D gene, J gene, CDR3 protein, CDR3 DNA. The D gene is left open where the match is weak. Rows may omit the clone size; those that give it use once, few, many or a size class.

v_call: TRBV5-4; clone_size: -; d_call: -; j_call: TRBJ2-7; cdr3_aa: CASSLDWGYEQYF; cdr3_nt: TGTGCCAGCAGCTTGGATTGGGGTTACGAGCAGTACTTC
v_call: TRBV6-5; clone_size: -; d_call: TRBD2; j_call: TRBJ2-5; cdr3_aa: CASSSPTSGRVETQYF; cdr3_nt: TGTGCCAGCAGTTCCCCGACTAGCGGGAGGGTAGAGACCCAGTACTTC
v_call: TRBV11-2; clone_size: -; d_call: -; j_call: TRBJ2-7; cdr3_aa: CASTITRGAYENEQYF; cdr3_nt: TGTGCCAGCACCATTACTCGGGGAGCGTATGAGAACGAGCAGTACTTC
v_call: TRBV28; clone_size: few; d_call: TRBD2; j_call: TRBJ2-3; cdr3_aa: CASSRRLAGDTQYF; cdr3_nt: TGTGCCAGCAGTCGGCGACTAGCGGGTGATACGCAGTATTTT
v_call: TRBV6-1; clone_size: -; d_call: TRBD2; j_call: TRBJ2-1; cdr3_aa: CASSGLAGNYNEQFF; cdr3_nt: TGTGCCAGCAGTGGACTAGCGGGGAATTACAATGAGCAGTTCTTC
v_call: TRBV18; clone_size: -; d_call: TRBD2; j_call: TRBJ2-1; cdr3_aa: CASPQWGAGGSYNEQFF; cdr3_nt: TGTGCCAGCCCACAGTGGGGAGCGGGAGGTTCCTACAATGAGCAGTTCTTC
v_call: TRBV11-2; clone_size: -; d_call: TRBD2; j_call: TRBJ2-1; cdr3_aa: CASSYRTSPSYNEQFF; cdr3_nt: TGTGCCAGCAGCTATCGGACTAGCCCATCCTACAATGAGCAGTTCTTC
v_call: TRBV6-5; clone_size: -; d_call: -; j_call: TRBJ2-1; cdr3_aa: CASSYDPAGSYNEQFF; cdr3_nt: TGTGCCAGCAGTTATGATCCAGCGGGCTCCTACAATGAGCAGTTCTTC
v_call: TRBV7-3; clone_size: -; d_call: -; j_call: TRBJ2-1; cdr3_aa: CASSRGQSSYNEQFF; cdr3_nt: TGTGCCAGCAGCCGAGGTCAGTCTTCCTACAATGAGCAGTTCTTC
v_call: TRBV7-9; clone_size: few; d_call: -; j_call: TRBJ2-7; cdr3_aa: CASSFGPSEQYF; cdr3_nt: TGTGCCAGCAGCTTCGGGCCCTCCGAGCAGTACTTC
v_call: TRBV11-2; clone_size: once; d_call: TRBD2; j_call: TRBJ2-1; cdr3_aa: CASSTRSTAGVGNEQFF; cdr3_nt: TGTGCCAGCAGCACCCGCTCTACAGCGGGAGTAGGAAATGAGCAGTTCTTC
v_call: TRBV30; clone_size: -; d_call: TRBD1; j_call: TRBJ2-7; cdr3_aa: CAWTRDRGGSEQYF; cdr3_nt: TGTGCCTGGACTAGGGACAGGGGGGGCTCCGAGCAGTACTTC
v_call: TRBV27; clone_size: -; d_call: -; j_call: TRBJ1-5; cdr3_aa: CASSLEGFPNQPQHF; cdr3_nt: TGTGCCAGCAGTTTAGAGGGGTTTCCCAATCAGCCCCAGCATTTT
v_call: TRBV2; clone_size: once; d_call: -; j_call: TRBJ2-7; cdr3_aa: CASSLLGADLSYEQYF; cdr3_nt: TGTGCCAGCTCTCTCCTTGGAGCTGACCTTTCCTACGAGCAGTACTTC
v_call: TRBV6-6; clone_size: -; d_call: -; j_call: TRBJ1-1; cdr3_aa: CASGYDSVRSTEAFF; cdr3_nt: TGTGCCAGCGGCTATGACAGCGTACGGAGCACTGAAGCTTTCTTT
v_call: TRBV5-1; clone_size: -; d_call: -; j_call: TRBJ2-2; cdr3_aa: CASSLDPATGELFF; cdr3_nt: TGCGCCAGCAGCTTGGATCCAGCCACCGGGGAGCTGTTTTTT
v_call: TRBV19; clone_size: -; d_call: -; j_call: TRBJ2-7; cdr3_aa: CASSIQWGPDYEQYF; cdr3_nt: TGTGCCAGTAGTATTCAGTGGGGGCCAGACTACGAGCAGTACTTC
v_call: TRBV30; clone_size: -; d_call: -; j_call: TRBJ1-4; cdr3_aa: CAWRAVRAPVEKLFF; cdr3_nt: TGTGCCTGGAGAGCCGTCCGGGCCCCGGTGGAAAAACTGTTTTTT
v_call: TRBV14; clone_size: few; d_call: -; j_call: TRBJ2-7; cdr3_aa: CASSQVAHEQYF; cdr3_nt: TGTGCCAGCAGCCAAGTGGCCCACGAGCAGTACTTC
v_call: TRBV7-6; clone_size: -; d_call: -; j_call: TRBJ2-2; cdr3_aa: CASSFRRSNTGELFF; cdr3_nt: TGTGCCAGCAGCTTCAGGCGATCGAACACCGGGGAGCTGTTTTTT
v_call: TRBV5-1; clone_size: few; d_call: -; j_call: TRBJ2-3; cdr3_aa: CASSWGADPSTDTQYF; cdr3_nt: TGCGCCAGCAGCTGGGGGGCAGACCCTAGCACAGATACGCAGTATTTT
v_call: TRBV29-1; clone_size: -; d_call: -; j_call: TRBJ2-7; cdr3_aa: CSVGGQKQYF; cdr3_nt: TGCAGCGTTGGGGGACAAAAGCAGTACTTC